The 32 T cell receptor beta chains below come from one sample, sequenced in a study of blood T cells in healthy people across ages (dated by TCRdb to between 2014 and 2017). Library creation used 5' RACE. Data came from an Illumina HiSeq 2500. A second PCR of about 6 to 11 cycles was performed with a sample-barcoded 5' primer and a J-beta primer mix. The public reads were quality trimmed at Q25 with fastp and then assembled into clones with MiXCR by TCRdb, keeping productive beta chains. Every distinct CDR3 protein forms one entry, paired with its most common genes and DNA. The sample table shows about 930,000 distinct CDR3 sequences, and approximately 32% are seen once. The ten largest clones represent 10% of the sample. These data were also filed under a second study, of T cells of mothers and their children.

Specimen: blood. Receptor source: a woman aged 40-49 years in good health.

The rearrangement joins TRBV12-3 or TRBV12-4 to TRBJ1-3, with a possible D match to TRBD1 (5 bases). The CDR3 length is 13 residues. The V end lost 8 bases, the J end lost 4 bases, and 12 bases lay between the germline ends. The CDR3 is CASGQGAGNTIYF. The CDR3 nucleotides are TGTGCCAGCGGGCAGGGAGCCGGAAACACCATATATTTT.

The table lists this clonotype with a few counts. Relative to the germline gene, one junction end is altered; a read error may explain this. The J gene is TRBJ2-1, the V gene TRBV4-2, with 8 positions matching TRBD2. Looked up from germline, CDR1 is LGHNA and CDR2 is YNFKEQ. CDR3 length equals 17 residues. The DNA of the CDR3 is TGTGCCAGCAGACAAGGAGGAGCGGGGGAGTCCTACAATGAGCAGTTCTTC. The encoded protein is CASRQGGAGESYNEQFF.

This clonotype was seen only a few times. This chain connects TRBV5-1 to TRBJ2-7; D is possibly TRBD2 (5 bases). There are 15 residues in the CDR3. With 6 bases removed from V and 0 bases from J, the gap between germline ends came to 16 bases. Germline V gives CDR1 SGHRS, CDR2 YFSETQ. The CDR3 nucleotides are TGCGCCAGCACTCGGGGAGAGCAGCCCTCCTACGAGCAGTACTTC. It is translated as CASTRGEQPSYEQYF.

The CDR3 DNA follows: TGTGCCAGCAGCCCACAGGGGATGGCAGATACGCAGTATTTT. Translated: CASSPQGMADTQYF. The V gene is TRBV9, the J gene TRBJ2-3; TRBD1 agrees at 7 bases. J lost 4 bases, V lost 4 bases, and 6 bases had no gene match. This CDR3 comprises 14 residues. CDR1 and CDR2 (germline): SGDLS, YYNGEE.

This clonotype was seen a handful of times. The chain recombines TRBV2 with TRBJ2-1, with a weak D call TRBD2 (6 bases). V gave up 2 bases and J gave up 9 bases, with 8 bases separating them. Germline loops: CDR1 SNHLY, CDR2 FYNNEI. This CDR3 has 12 amino acids. In nucleotides, the CDR3 is TGTGCCAGCAGTGAAACCGGGGGTGAGCAGTTCTTC. This translates into CASSETGGEQFF.

The rearrangement joins TRBV6-5 to TRBJ1-2, with 8 bases lining up with TRBD1. Looked up from germline, CDR1 is MNHEY and CDR2 is SVGAGI. V was clipped by 3 bases and J by 5 bases; unmatched bases: 11. This CDR3 comprises 16 residues. The CDR3 sequence is CASSYSRTGRMYGYTF. The CDR3 coding sequence is TGTGCCAGCAGTTATTCGCGGACAGGGAGGATGTATGGCTACACCTTC.

CDR3 sequence reads: CSVLRDVGEQFF. For the CDR3, the DNA is TGCAGCGTTCTCCGGGACGTCGGTGAGCAGTTCTTC. The chain uses TRBV29-1 and TRBJ2-1; D possibly matches TRBD1 or TRBD2 (5 bases each). Germline V gene data show CDR1 as SQVTM and CDR2 as ANQGSEA. Trimming left V 5 bases short and J 9 bases short, with 14 bases between. This CDR3 contains 12 residues.

In its sample, this clonotype was seen a few times. The gene calls are TRBV12-3 or TRBV12-4 and TRBJ2-1; D may be TRBD2 (6 bases). The CDR3 has 14 residues. V was trimmed by 5 bases and J by 4 bases, leaving 12 bases between them. Here the CDR3 reads CASSPSEIYNEQFF. The CDR3 region has the DNA TGTGCCAGCAGTCCTAGCGAGATATACAATGAGCAGTTCTTC.

This clonotype was detected a few times. V usage is TRBV7-6 and J usage is TRBJ2-3, with 7 bases aligning to TRBD2. With 5 bases clipped from V and 5 bases from J, the junction kept 19 bases outside the gene matches. The germline gives CDR1 SGHVS, CDR2 FNYEAQ. The CDR3 is 18 residues long. DNA for the CDR3: TGTGCCAGCAGCCTTAATTTGCGGGGGACCCAGAACAGAGATACGCAGTATTTT. Protein product: CASSLNLRGTQNRDTQYF.

There are a few counts of this clonotype. V gene TRBV7-9 combines with J gene TRBJ2-5; possible D gene TRBD2, 5 bases. CDR1 and CDR2 (germline): SEHNR, FQNEAQ (reference sequence). V dropped 2 bases and J dropped 5 bases, with 12 bases sitting between them. The CDR3 sequence is 14 residues long. The CDR3 coding sequence is TGTGCCAGCAGCTTATCGTCTAGCTGGGAGACCCAGTACTTC. It specifies CASSLSSSWETQYF.

The J gene is TRBJ2-3, the V gene TRBV6-5, with D unresolved. Trimming pared 0 bases from V and 7 bases from J, leaving 11 bases between. The CDR3 totals 14 residues. CDR1 is MNHEY, CDR2 SVGAGI, per germline. The CDR3 DNA is TGTGCCAGCAGTTACTCCGGGCCCCGTAATACGCAGTATTTT. This encodes CASSYSGPRNTQYF.

This sequence joins TRBV18 and TRBJ1-2; D is possibly TRBD1 (5 bases). The CDR3 runs 14 residues. The V end was cut by 5 bases, the J end by 4 bases, with 14 bases between. Per germline, CDR1 KGHSH and CDR2 LQKENI. The CDR3 DNA reads TGTGCCAGCTCAGAAATGATCGACAGCTATGGCTACACCTTC. Translating gives CASSEMIDSYGYTF.

The chain joins TRBV12-5 to TRBJ2-2; TRBD1 aligns across 7 bases. V gave up 11 bases and J gave up 2 bases; unmatched junction bases: 11. The germline V gene has CDR1 LGHNT and CDR2 FRNRAP. There are 15 residues in the CDR3. The CDR3 protein is CASYPQGTNTGELFF. The CDR3 DNA reads as TGTGCTTCCTATCCACAGGGGACCAACACCGGGGAGCTGTTTTTT.

V is TRBV28 and J is TRBJ2-4; tentatively, D is TRBD2 (6 bases). With 5 bases removed from V and 4 bases from J, the gap between germline ends came to 12 bases. From germline, CDR1 is MDHEN and CDR2 SYDVKM. The CDR3 consists of 14 residues. The CDR3 loop reads CASSTWRGKNIQYF. The CDR3 DNA sequence: TGTGCCAGCAGTACTTGGCGGGGAAAAAACATTCAGTACTTC.

This clonotype was counted a single time. The rearrangement uses TRBV4-1 and TRBJ1-3; D gene unclear. The V end was cut by 0 bases, the J end by 3 bases, with 9 bases between. Germline CDR1 MGHRA, CDR2 YSYEKL. The CDR3 sequence is 15 residues long. CDR3 nucleotides: TGCGCCAGCAGCCAAGAAAGGACTAATGGAAACACCATATATTTT. This translates into CASSQERTNGNTIYF.

This clonotype was detected a few times. The chain has TRBV9 and TRBJ2-3; TRBD2 aligns across 11 bases. Germline V CDR1 and CDR2: SGDLS, YYNGEE. Trimming took 2 bases from V and 1 from J; bases not matched to a gene: 3. The CDR3 has 16 amino acids. The CDR3 DNA follows: TGTGCCAGCAGCGTGCTAGCGGGGGGTGGCACAGATACGCAGTATTTT. Protein product: CASSVLAGGGTDTQYF.

This clonotype turned up a few times. A junction boundary mismatches the germline segment, possibly from a read error. The chain links TRBV7-6 to TRBJ2-1, with D perhaps matching TRBD2 (6 bases). The length of the CDR3 is 13 residues. From germline, CDR1 is SGHVS and CDR2 FNYEAQ. The CDR3 DNA follows: TGTGCCAGCAGCCCTGCGGGAAACAATGCGCAGTTCTTC. Translating it yields CASSPAGNNAQFF.

In its sample, this clonotype was seen a few times. V usage is TRBV28 and J usage is TRBJ2-7; tentatively, D is TRBD1 (7 bases). Germline CDR1 and CDR2: MDHEN and SYDVKM. This CDR3 is 12 amino acids long. Trimming shortened V by 11 bases and J by 3 bases, and 14 bases separated the two germline ends. CDR3: CAAGQRGYEQYF. CDR3 bases: TGTGCCGCGGGACAGAGGGGCTACGAGCAGTACTTC.

This chain links TRBV20-1 with TRBJ1-6, with D possibly matching TRBD1 (6 bases). The germline V gene has CDR1 DFQATT and CDR2 SNEGSKA (reference sequence). Trimming left V 4 bases short and J 5 bases short, with 9 bases between. CDR3 length equals 13 residues. CDR3 coding DNA: TGCAGTGCTAAGGCAGGGGATAATTCACCCCTCCACTTT. It specifies CSAKAGDNSPLHF.

There are many counts of this clonotype. The chain recombines TRBV4-3 with TRBJ1-6, with D perhaps matching TRBD1 (5 bases). Germline V lookup: CDR1 LGHNA, CDR2 YSLEER. The CDR3 sequence is 16 residues long. Between the trimmed V and J ends, which lost 3 bases and 5 bases, there was a span of 14 bases. The CDR3 region has the DNA TGCGCCAGCAGCCAGAGGGAACAGGTAGATAATTCACCCCTCCACTTT. This encodes CASSQREQVDNSPLHF.

This clonotype was recorded many times. The chain is built from TRBV5-1 and TRBJ2-7; D gene unclear. CDR3 length: 15 amino acids. V dropped 0 bases and J dropped 5 bases, with 15 bases sitting between them. Per germline, CDR1 SGHRS and CDR2 YFSETQ. CDR3 nucleotide sequence: TGCGCCAGCAGCTTGGGCTTCGGGTCAGGAGACGAGCAGTACTTC. Translation gives CASSLGFGSGDEQYF.

There are a few counts of this clonotype. This may be a read error, as it is one base from a much larger clone. The genes are TRBV5-1 and TRBJ2-5; perhaps TRBD1 as D (6 bases). Germline V gene data show CDR1 as SGHRS and CDR2 as YFSETQ. Trimming stripped 4 bases from V and 11 bases from J, with 24 bases between. CDR3 length equals 15 residues. The CDR3 sequence is CASSDRQYRENEQYF. The CDR3 coding sequence is TGCGCCAGCAGCGATCGACAGTACAGGGAGAATGAGCAGTACTTC.

This clonotype turned up a few times. V usage is TRBV5-5 and J usage is TRBJ2-3, with D possibly being TRBD1 (5 bases). V lost 1 base to trimming and J lost 0 bases, with 9 bases between them. This CDR3 spans 15 amino acids. Germline CDR1 is SGHKS and CDR2 is YYEKEE (reference sequence). CDR3 amino acids: CASSLCAGSTDTQYF. The CDR3 coding sequence is TGTGCCAGCAGCTTGTGCGCAGGGAGCACAGATACGCAGTATTTT.

The chain carries TRBV19 and TRBJ2-1; D might be TRBD2 (6 bases). CDR1 is LNHDA, CDR2 SQIVND, per germline (reference sequence). The CDR3 runs 17 residues. The V gene lost 4 bases and the J gene lost 4 bases, with 20 bases spanning the gap. The CDR3, as DNA: TGTGCCAGTAGTAAGGTTAGCGGTGGCGGTAGGTACAATGAGCAGTTCTTC. Protein: CASSKVSGGGRYNEQFF.

The chain employs TRBV5-6 and TRBJ1-2; 11 positions agree with TRBD1. Germline V gene sequence: CDR1 SGHDT, CDR2 YYEEEE. The CDR3 sequence is 16 residues long. The V gene end was trimmed by 4 bases and the J gene end by 8 bases; junction bases not matched to a gene: 13. The CDR3: CASSLSGQGAPGGYTF. The CDR3 region has the DNA TGTGCCAGCAGCCTGTCTGGACAGGGGGCTCCTGGGGGCTACACCTTC.

This clonotype was observed a few times. The rearrangement joins TRBV7-2 to TRBJ2-5, with 9 bases aligning to TRBD2. Germline values: CDR1 SGHTA, CDR2 FQGNSA. The trim removed 3 bases at V and 4 bases at J, leaving 15 bases unmatched. This CDR3 is built from 18 residues. CDR3 loop: CASSLSSVAGGLGETQYF. In DNA form, the CDR3 reads TGTGCCAGCAGCTTGTCGAGCGTGGCGGGGGGGCTAGGAGAGACCCAGTACTTC.

The gene calls are TRBV20-1 and TRBJ1-1; D not certain. Germline V gives CDR1 DFQATT, CDR2 SNEGSKA (reference sequence). The CDR3 sequence is 11 residues long. V lost 5 bases and J 1 base, leaving 5 bases between the germline ends. The CDR3 is CSAYTNTEAFF. The DNA of the CDR3 is TGCAGTGCTTATACGAACACTGAAGCTTTCTTT.

The sample holds a few counts of this clonotype. In nucleotides, the CDR3 is TGTGCCAGCAGTATCCGGGACAGGTGGGCCACTGAAGCTTTCTTT. Translating it yields CASSIRDRWATEAFF. The V and J genes are TRBV27 and TRBJ1-1; 8 bases are a match to TRBD1. Germline V CDR1 and CDR2: MNHEY, SMNVEV (reference sequence). V was clipped by 5 bases and J by 4 bases; unmatched bases: 9. The CDR3 extends over 15 amino acids.

V and J are TRBV7-2 and TRBJ2-1; D may be TRBD1 (6 bases). The CDR3 covers 14 residues. Trimming took off 2 bases at V and 5 bases at J, with 10 bases between the two ends. The germline gives CDR1 SGHTA, CDR2 FQGNSA. CDR3 amino acids: CASSLRQGNNEQFF. CDR3 nucleotide sequence: TGTGCCAGCAGCTTAAGGCAGGGGAACAATGAGCAGTTCTTC.

The V call is TRBV28, the J call TRBJ1-2; D is unresolved. V gave up 2 bases and J gave up 4 bases, with 11 bases separating them. Germline loops: CDR1 MDHEN, CDR2 SYDVKM. The CDR3 spans 14 residues. The CDR3 bases are TGTGCCAGCAGTTTAATCCAGGCTCGCTATGGCTACACCTTC. Residues: CASSLIQARYGYTF.

This clonotype was counted only a few times. The chain uses TRBV28 and TRBJ1-1; 9 bases match TRBD1. The V gene end was trimmed by 2 bases and the J gene end by 10 bases; junction bases not matched to a gene: 14. Per germline, CDR1 MDHEN and CDR2 SYDVKM. This CDR3 contains 16 residues. DNA for the CDR3: TGTGCCAGCAGTTTACCTCCGGGACAGGGAAGTAAGTCAGCTTTCTTT. Its translation is CASSLPPGQGSKSAFF.

As for this clonotype: A much larger clone lies a single base off, so this may be a read error. The chain joins TRBV20-1 to TRBJ2-5; a possible D gene is TRBD2 (5 bases). The CDR3 sequence is 11 residues long. Germline values: CDR1 DFQATT, CDR2 SNEGSKA (reference sequence). Here the CDR3 reads CSTRVQETQYF. For the CDR3, the DNA is TGCAGTACTAGAGTCCAAGAGACCCAGTACTTC.